This TCR beta chain was captured by sequencing in a study of radiotherapy plus CTLA-4 blockade in lung cancer. Overall study: Objective response was observed in about 19% of patients, and disease control in 30% to 40%. The study's findings and limits: Some TCR clones had been derived from tumors. These clones expanded in peripheral blood after radiotherapy plus ipilimumab. Interferon-beta and early blood T cell clone dynamics reportedly predicted response best.

This clone has just one count. Its target is not known. Those patients who had chemo-refractory metastatic non-small-cell lung cancer were given focal radiation along with CTLA-4 blockade through ipilimumab. Sequenced by immunoSEQ multiplex PCR; TCRdb stores in-frame clones only, minus some. Of about 97,000 clones listed, approximately 72% are singletons. This sequence was found in a human donor with non-small cell lung cancer who had a partial response to radiotherapy plus ipilimumab. Some clones in this sample may be carry-over from other donors' samples. The material was peripheral blood, obtained from a patient treated with radiotherapy plus ipilimumab.

The CDR3: CASSLEGTAQETQYF. As DNA, the CDR3 is TGTGCCAGCAGCTTAGAGGGTACAGCTCAAGAGACCCAGTACTTC. J is TRBJ2-5 and V is TRBV11-2; no firm D call. Germline CDR1 reads SGHAT; CDR2 reads FQNNGV. V lost 0 bases to trimming and J lost 2 bases, with 10 bases between them. This CDR3 region has 15 residues.